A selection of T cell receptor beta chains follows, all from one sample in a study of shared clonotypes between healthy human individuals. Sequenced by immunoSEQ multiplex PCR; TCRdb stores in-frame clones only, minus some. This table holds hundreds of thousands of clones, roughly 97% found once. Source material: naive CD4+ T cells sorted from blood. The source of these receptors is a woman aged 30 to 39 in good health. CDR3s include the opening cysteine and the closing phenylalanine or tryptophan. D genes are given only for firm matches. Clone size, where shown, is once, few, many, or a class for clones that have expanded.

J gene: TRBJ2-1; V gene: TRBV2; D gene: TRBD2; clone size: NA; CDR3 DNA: TGTGCCAGCAGCCTTGAGCGGGGTCGCTACAATGAGCAGTTCTTC; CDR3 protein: CASSLERGRYNEQFF
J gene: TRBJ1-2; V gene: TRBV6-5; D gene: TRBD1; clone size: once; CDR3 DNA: TGTGCCGTACGGGACAGGGACTATGGCTACACCTTC; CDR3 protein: CAVRDRDYGYTF
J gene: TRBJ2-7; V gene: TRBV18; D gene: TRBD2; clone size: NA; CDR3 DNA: TGTGCCAGCTCACAATCTCGGACTAGAAGCTCCTACGAGCAGTACTTC; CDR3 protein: CASSQSRTRSSYEQYF
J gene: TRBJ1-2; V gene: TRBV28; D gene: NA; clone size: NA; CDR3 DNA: TGTGCCAGCAGTTTATGGGCCAACTATGGCTACACCTTC; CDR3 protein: CASSLWANYGYTF
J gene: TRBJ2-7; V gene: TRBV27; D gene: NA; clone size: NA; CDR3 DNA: TGTGCCAGCAGTTTAATCCCCATGGGGGGTCCAGCGGGTCAAGAGCAGTACTTC; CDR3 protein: CASSLIPMGGPAGQEQYF
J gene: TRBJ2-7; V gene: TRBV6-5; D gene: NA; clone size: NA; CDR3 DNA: TGTGCCAGCAGGACCGGGACCTTAAGCGACGAGCAGTACTTC; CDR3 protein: CASRTGTLSDEQYF
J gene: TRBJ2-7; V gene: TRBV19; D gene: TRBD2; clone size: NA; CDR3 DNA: TGTGCCAGTAGTACCGGACTAGCGGGTATCCACGAGCAGTACTTC; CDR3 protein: CASSTGLAGIHEQYF
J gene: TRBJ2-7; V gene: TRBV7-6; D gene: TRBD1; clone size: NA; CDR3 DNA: TGTGCCAGCAGCTTAGGGGACAGGTACTACGAGCAGTACTTC; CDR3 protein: CASSLGDRYYEQYF
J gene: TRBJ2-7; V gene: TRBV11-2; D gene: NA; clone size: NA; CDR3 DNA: TGTGCCAGCAGCTTAGGGGGGCTACTCTACGAGCAGTACTTC; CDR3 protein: CASSLGGLLYEQYF
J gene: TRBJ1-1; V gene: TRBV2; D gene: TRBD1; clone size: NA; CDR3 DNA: TGTGCCAGCAGGGGGAGACAGGGCATTGAAGCTTTCTTT; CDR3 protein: CASRGRQGIEAFF
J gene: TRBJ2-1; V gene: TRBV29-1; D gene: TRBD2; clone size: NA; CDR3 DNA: TGCAGCGTTGAAGAGCCACCGGGGGGCTACAATGAGCAGTTCTTC; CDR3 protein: CSVEEPPGGYNEQFF
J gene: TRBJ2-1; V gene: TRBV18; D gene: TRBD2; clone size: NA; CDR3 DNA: TGTGCCAGCTCAAGTGGGACTAGCGGGCAGAGCTCCTACAATGAGCAGTTCTTC; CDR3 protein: CASSSGTSGQSSYNEQFF
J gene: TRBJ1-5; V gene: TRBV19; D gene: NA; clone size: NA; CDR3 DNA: TGTGCCAGTAGGGCGGCCGGGTCCTATAATCAGCCCCAGCATTTT; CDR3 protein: CASRAAGSYNQPQHF
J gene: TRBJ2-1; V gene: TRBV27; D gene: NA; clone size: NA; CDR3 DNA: TGTGCCAGCAGTTTGATCGGGTTCTCCTACAATGAGCAGTTCTTC; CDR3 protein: CASSLIGFSYNEQFF
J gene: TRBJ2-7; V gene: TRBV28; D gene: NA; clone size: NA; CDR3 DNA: TGTGCCATAGCAGTGGGTTACATTCGCGGCGAGGTTATCTACGAGCAGTACTTC; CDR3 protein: CAIAVGYIRGEVIYEQYF
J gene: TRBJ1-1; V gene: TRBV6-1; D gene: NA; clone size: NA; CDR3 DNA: TGTGCCAGCAGTGAAGCAATTGTGGACGCTGAAGCTTTCTTT; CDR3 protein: CASSEAIVDAEAFF
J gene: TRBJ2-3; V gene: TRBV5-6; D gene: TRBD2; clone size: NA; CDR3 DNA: TGTGCCAGCAGCAATAGCGGGAGTGGAGATACGCAGTATTTT; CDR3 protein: CASSNSGSGDTQYF
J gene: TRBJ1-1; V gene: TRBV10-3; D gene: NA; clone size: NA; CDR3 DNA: TGTGCCATCCGTGAATGGGGGGGAATGGCTGAAGCTTTCTTT; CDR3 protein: CAIREWGGMAEAFF
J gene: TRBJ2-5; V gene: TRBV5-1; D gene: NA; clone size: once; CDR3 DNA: TGCGCCAGCAGCTTGGCTACGGCCAAGGTGACCCAGTACTTC; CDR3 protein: CASSLATAKVTQYF
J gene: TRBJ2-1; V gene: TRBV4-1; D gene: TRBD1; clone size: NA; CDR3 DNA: TGCGCCAGCAGCCAAGATGGACAGGGGGTGGATGAGCAGTTCTTC; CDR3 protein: CASSQDGQGVDEQFF
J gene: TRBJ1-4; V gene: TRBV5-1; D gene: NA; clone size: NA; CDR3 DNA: TGCGCCAGCAGCTCCCGTTGGGGCGTTACTGAAAAACTGTTTTTT; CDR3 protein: CASSSRWGVTEKLFF
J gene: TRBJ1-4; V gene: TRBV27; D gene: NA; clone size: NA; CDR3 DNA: TGTGCCAGCAGTTTATCTTCCCCGCCGGAAAAACTGTTTTTT; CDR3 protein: CASSLSSPPEKLFF
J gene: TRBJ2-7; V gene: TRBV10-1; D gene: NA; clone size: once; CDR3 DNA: TGCGCCAGCAGTCCCGGGAGTTATATTACCTACGAGCAGTACTTC; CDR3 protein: CASSPGSYITYEQYF
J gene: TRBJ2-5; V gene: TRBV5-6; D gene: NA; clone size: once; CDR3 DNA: TGTGCCAGCAGCGGACGCCTCAAGGGGGGGAATAGAGAGACCCAGTACTTC; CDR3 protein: CASSGRLKGGNRETQYF
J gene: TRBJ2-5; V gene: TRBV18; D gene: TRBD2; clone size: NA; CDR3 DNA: TGTGCCAGCTCGCCAAGGGCGGGAGAAGAAGAGACCCAGTACTTC; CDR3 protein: CASSPRAGEEETQYF
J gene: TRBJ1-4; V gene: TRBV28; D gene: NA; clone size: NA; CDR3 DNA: TGTGCCAGCAGTTTTACTTCCTGGGGATGGGGCACCAATGAAAAACTGTTTTTT; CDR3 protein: CASSFTSWGWGTNEKLFF